Following are 27 T cell receptor beta chains from one sample sequenced in a study of beta chain features in type 1 diabetes. Every bit of the isolated RNA underwent reverse transcription, so sequencing read expressed TCRB transcripts. Sequencing used immunoSEQ multiplex PCR; TCRdb keeps in-frame clones, though not all of them. This sample has around 320,000 clones, with about 14% found just once. Material for sequencing was central memory CD4+ T cells from blood. These receptor sequences come from a man aged 25 to 40 in good health.

This clone was picked up a small number of times. Other DNA sequences in the sample encode the same CDR3. The chain is built from TRBV2 and TRBJ1-3; 7 positions agree with TRBD1. V dropped 4 bases and J dropped 0; count of bases not matched to a gene: 9. Germline lookup yields CDR1 SNHLY and CDR2 FYNNEI. CDR3 length equals 17 residues. The chain's CDR3 is CASSATGTVNSGNTIYF. CDR3 DNA: TGTGCCAGCAGTGCCACCGGGACAGTTAACTCTGGAAACACCATATATTTT.

Only a few counts were recorded for this clone. This chain connects TRBV15 to TRBJ1-4; D is unclear. Trimming took off 0 bases at V and 4 bases at J, with 3 bases between the two ends. The germline V gene encodes CDR1 LNHNV and CDR2 YYDKDF (reference sequence). The CDR3 spans 13 residues. The CDR3 nucleotides are TGTGCCACCAGCAGAGATCGTAATGAAAAACTGTTTTTT. This encodes CATSRDRNEKLFF.

This clone was found many times. This chain connects TRBV7-9 to TRBJ2-1; D is undetermined. The CDR3 extends over 12 amino acids. The V gene lost 4 bases and the J gene lost 10 bases, with 11 bases spanning the gap. The germline V gene has CDR1 SEHNR and CDR2 FQNEAQ (reference sequence). CDR3 sequence: CASSSNRREQFF. CDR3 in DNA: TGTGCCAGCAGCTCGAACCGGCGGGAGCAGTTCTTC.

This clone came up many times. The chain has TRBV19 and TRBJ1-1; 7 positions match TRBD1. V lost 4 bases to trimming and J lost 3 bases; unmatched junction nucleotides: 8. Germline V lookup: CDR1 LNHDA, CDR2 SQIVND (reference sequence). This CDR3 comprises 15 residues. The CDR3 reads CASSTGGQIHTEAFF. The CDR3 nucleotides read TGTGCCAGTAGTACCGGGGGACAGATTCACACTGAAGCTTTCTTT.

This clone came up a few times. The rearrangement uses TRBV5-1 and TRBJ2-5, with 9 positions matching TRBD1. J gave up 3 bases and V 3 bases, and 6 bases lay outside the gene matches. The CDR3 has 15 residues. In germline, CDR1 is SGHRS, CDR2 YFSETQ. CDR3 residues: CASSSNRGLEETQYF. The CDR3 DNA sequence: TGCGCCAGCAGCTCGAACAGGGGGCTAGAAGAGACCCAGTACTTC.

The chain joins TRBV14 to TRBJ1-2, with D perhaps TRBD1 (6 bases). Germline CDR1 and CDR2: SGHDN and FVKESK. The V end was cut by 4 bases, the J end by 2 bases, with 8 bases between. This CDR3 is 13 amino acids long. DNA for the CDR3: TGTGCCAGCAGCCCGGACAGCAACTATGGCTACACCTTC. This encodes CASSPDSNYGYTF.

V is TRBV30 and J is TRBJ1-6; 8 bases are shared with TRBD1. Germline V CDR1 and CDR2: GTSNPN, SVGIG (reference sequence). V was pared by 1 base and J by 8 bases, with 1 base of the junction left unmatched. The CDR3 is made up of 13 amino acids. DNA of the CDR3: TGTGCCTGGAGTGGGGACAGGTATTCACCCCTCCACTTT. It yields the protein CAWSGDRYSPLHF.

This clone was observed a few times. The chain employs TRBV11-3 and TRBJ2-1, with D maybe TRBD2 (5 bases). This CDR3 comprises 15 residues. The V end was cut by 1 base, the J end by 6 bases, with 13 bases between. The germline V gene encodes CDR1 SGHNT and CDR2 YENEEA. The CDR3 DNA follows: TGTGCCAGCAGCTTAGGAGGGAGTCCGCTCAATGAGCAGTTCTTC. It codes for CASSLGGSPLNEQFF.

The chain uses TRBV13 and TRBJ2-6; no reliable D call. There are 15 residues in the CDR3. Germline V CDR1 and CDR2: PRHDT, FYEKMQ (reference sequence). V shed 3 bases and J shed 0 bases, with 6 bases lying between them. CDR3 amino acids: CASSLLGSGANVLTF. In DNA, the CDR3 is TGTGCCAGCAGCTTGCTCGGCTCTGGGGCCAACGTCCTGACTTTC.

This clone appeared a few times. The rearrangement links TRBV9 to TRBJ1-4; a possible D gene is TRBD1 (5 bases). V was trimmed by 2 bases and J by 0 bases, leaving 5 bases between them. The CDR3 has 14 amino acids. Germline V CDR1 and CDR2: SGDLS, YYNGEE. The CDR3 DNA is TGTGCCAGCAGCGTGACAGCAACTAATGAAAAACTGTTTTTT. Translating it yields CASSVTATNEKLFF.

This clone turned up a few times. The chain uses TRBV9 and TRBJ1-4, with TRBD1 as a possible D gene (5 bases). With 0 bases removed from V and 7 bases from J, the gap between germline ends came to 10 bases. Per germline, CDR1 SGDLS and CDR2 YYNGEE. The CDR3 is 14 residues long. DNA for the CDR3: TGTGCCAGCAGCGTAGGGGGGAGAGGTGAAAAACTGTTTTTT. Amino acids: CASSVGGRGEKLFF.

V usage is TRBV5-4 and J usage is TRBJ2-2, with 7 bases aligning to TRBD1. The CDR3 loop spans 20 amino acids. Germline V gene lookup returns CDR1 SGHNT and CDR2 YYREEE (reference sequence). V lost 0 bases and J lost 2; bases outside the gene matches: 16. CDR3 coding DNA: TGTGCCAGCAGCTTGGAACCGAAACATGGGGGACAGTCTAACACCGGGGAGCTGTTTTTT. This encodes CASSLEPKHGGQSNTGELFF.

This clone was detected only a few times. The chain links TRBV19 to TRBJ1-1, with D uncertain. The CDR3 consists of 13 residues. Trimming removed 2 bases at V and 5 bases at J, with 9 bases between. Germline V gives CDR1 LNHDA, CDR2 SQIVND (reference sequence). For the CDR3, the DNA is TGTGCCAGTAGTATAACGGAGAGTACTGAAGCTTTCTTT. The encoded protein is CASSITESTEAFF.

This clone was picked up a small number of times. The chain is built from TRBV11-3 and TRBJ2-7, with TRBD2 identical over 14 bases. The CDR3 covers 15 residues. From germline, CDR1 is SGHNT and CDR2 YENEEA. J gave up 4 bases and V 4 bases, and 3 bases lay outside the gene matches. The CDR3 region is CASSSGLAGVYEQYV. CDR3 in DNA: TGTGCCAGCAGCTCGGGACTAGCGGGAGTGTACGAGCAGTACGTC.

The gene calls are TRBV4-3 and TRBJ1-1; D unresolved. Trimming shortened V by 3 bases and J by 1 base, and 9 bases separated the two germline ends. In germline, CDR1 is LGHNA, CDR2 YSLEER. CDR3 length equals 14 residues. The CDR3 spells CASSQEITNTEAFF. The CDR3 DNA is TGCGCCAGCAGCCAGGAGATCACGAACACTGAAGCTTTCTTT.

This clone showed up just a few times. With a much larger clone just one base away, this may be a read error. The chain recombines TRBV7-2 with TRBJ2-2, with D possibly matching TRBD1 (5 bases). V lost 5 bases, J lost 0 bases, and 7 bases lay in between. The CDR3 runs 14 residues. Per the germline V gene, CDR1 is SGHTA and CDR2 is FQGNSA. CDR3 DNA sequence: TGTGCCAGCAGCCAGACAGCGAACACCGGGGAGCTGTTTTTT. Translated: CASSQTANTGELFF.

A note on this clone: One end of the junction fails to match germline, which may point to a read error. J is TRBJ2-6 and V is TRBV7-9; D may correspond to TRBD1 or TRBD2 (7 bases each). Germline V gene sequence: CDR1 SEHNR, CDR2 FQNEAQ (reference sequence). This CDR3 has 12 amino acids. The CDR3: CASSGDSRVLTF. The CDR3 coding sequence is TGCGCCAGCAGCGGGGACAGTCGCGTCCTGACTTTC. Variable domain in full (rest from reference TRBV7-9 and TRBJ2-6): DTGVSQNPRHKITKRGQNVTFRCDPISEHNRLYWYRQTLGQGPEFLTYFQNEAQLEKSRLLSDRFSAERPKGSFSTLEIQRTEQGDSAMYLCASSGDSRVLTFGAGSRLTVL.

The V and J genes are TRBV7-2 and TRBJ2-2; D gene uncertain. Trimming removed 1 base at V and 2 bases at J, with 5 bases between. The germline gives CDR1 SGHTA, CDR2 FQGNSA. CDR3 size: 14 residues. The CDR3 spells CASSLDFNTGELFF. CDR3 in DNA: TGTGCCAGCAGCTTAGACTTTAACACCGGGGAGCTGTTTTTT.

This clone appeared a few times. The V and J genes are TRBV7-2 and TRBJ2-1; 7 bases align to TRBD1. CDR3 length: 15 residues. Germline V lookup: CDR1 SGHTA, CDR2 FQGNSA. With 2 bases clipped from V and 4 bases from J, the junction kept 5 bases outside the gene matches. The CDR3 DNA is TGTGCCAGCAGCTTAAGTGACAGGGCTTACAATGAGCAGTTCTTC. Protein: CASSLSDRAYNEQFF.

V and J are TRBV5-6 and TRBJ1-1; tentative D call: TRBD1 (5 bases). V dropped 6 bases and J dropped 1 base, with 13 bases sitting between them. The CDR3 runs to 14 residues. Germline CDR1 is SGHDT and CDR2 is YYEEEE. As DNA, the CDR3 is TGTGCCAGCAATCGGTGGGGCACGAACACTGAAGCTTTCTTT. Amino acid sequence: CASNRWGTNTEAFF.

This clone was counted only a few times. This chain links TRBV19 with TRBJ1-3; no definite D call. Trimming removed 9 bases at V and 2 bases at J, with 14 bases between. CDR1 is LNHDA, CDR2 SQIVND, per germline (reference sequence). The CDR3 loop spans 14 amino acids. The DNA for the CDR3 is TGTGCCAGCCTCTCTTCGACTCCTGGAAACACCATATATTTT. Its translation is CASLSSTPGNTIYF.

This clone was seen only a few times. The V gene is TRBV27, the J gene TRBJ2-2; 10 positions agree with TRBD2. Per germline, CDR1 MNHEY and CDR2 SMNVEV (reference sequence). The CDR3 is 14 amino acids. V gave up 7 bases and J gave up 5 bases; unmatched junction bases: 4. The CDR3 nucleotides read TGTGCCAGCACTAGCGGGAGAGGGACCGGGGAGCTGTTTTTT. Amino acids: CASTSGRGTGELFF.

This clone was seen a few times. The chain has TRBV7-8 and TRBJ2-3; D may be TRBD1 (6 bases). The CDR3 is made up of 14 amino acids. V was cut by 3 bases and J by 6 bases, with 13 bases left in between. Germline values: CDR1 SGHVS, CDR2 FQNEAQ. The CDR3 DNA sequence: TGTGCCAGCAGCTTGATGGGTAGGGGGGATACGCAGTATTTT. This translates into CASSLMGRGDTQYF. Full variable domain (remainder filled in from reference TRBV7-8 and TRBJ2-3): GAGVSQSPRYKVAKRGQDVALRCDPISGHVSLFWYQQALGQGPEFLTYFQNEAQLDKSGLPSDRFFAERPEGSVSTLKIQRTQQEDSAVYLCASSLMGRGDTQYFGPGTRLTVL.

The rearrangement uses TRBV7-2 and TRBJ2-1, with 7 positions matching TRBD1. The germline V gene has CDR1 SGHTA and CDR2 FQGNSA. The CDR3 contains 16 residues. V was clipped by 1 base and J by 7 bases; unmatched bases: 10. This CDR3 is CASSLDSTGLWNEQFF. The DNA of the CDR3 is TGTGCCAGCAGCTTAGACTCGACAGGGCTGTGGAATGAGCAGTTCTTC.

This clone was recorded a few times. The chain links TRBV29-1 to TRBJ1-1; perhaps TRBD1 as D (6 bases). Trimming pared 4 bases from V and 10 bases from J, leaving 13 bases between. This CDR3 contains 11 residues. CDR1 and CDR2 from the germline V gene are SQVTM and ANQGSEA. CDR3 sequence reads: CSVARARGAFF. The CDR3 bases are TGCAGCGTTGCGCGGGCCAGGGGAGCTTTCTTT.

V and J are TRBV2 and TRBJ2-1; a weak D match, TRBD2 (5 bases). Germline V CDR1 and CDR2: SNHLY, FYNNEI. Trimming left V 2 bases short and J 7 bases short, with 15 bases between. This CDR3 has 15 amino acids. The CDR3, as DNA: TGTGCCAGCAGTGAACTCGCTAGCCCCCTGAATGAGCAGTTCTTC. Encoded protein: CASSELASPLNEQFF.

This rearrangement joins TRBV9 to TRBJ2-2, with D possibly being TRBD2 (6 bases). Trimming stripped 4 bases from V and 3 bases from J, with 16 bases between. This CDR3 contains 16 residues. Germline assignment: CDR1 SGDLS and CDR2 YYNGEE. The CDR3 DNA reads as TGTGCCAGCAGCCTGAATCTGGGACTCGACACCGGGGAGCTGTTTTTT. The encoded protein is CASSLNLGLDTGELFF. The full variable domain, its missing parts supplied by reference TRBV9 and TRBJ2-2, is DSGVTQTPKHLITATGQRVTLRCSPRSGDLSVYWYQQSLDQGLQFLIQYYNGEERAKGNILERFSAQQFPDLHSELNLSSLELGDSALYFCASSLNLGLDTGELFFGEGSRLTVL.